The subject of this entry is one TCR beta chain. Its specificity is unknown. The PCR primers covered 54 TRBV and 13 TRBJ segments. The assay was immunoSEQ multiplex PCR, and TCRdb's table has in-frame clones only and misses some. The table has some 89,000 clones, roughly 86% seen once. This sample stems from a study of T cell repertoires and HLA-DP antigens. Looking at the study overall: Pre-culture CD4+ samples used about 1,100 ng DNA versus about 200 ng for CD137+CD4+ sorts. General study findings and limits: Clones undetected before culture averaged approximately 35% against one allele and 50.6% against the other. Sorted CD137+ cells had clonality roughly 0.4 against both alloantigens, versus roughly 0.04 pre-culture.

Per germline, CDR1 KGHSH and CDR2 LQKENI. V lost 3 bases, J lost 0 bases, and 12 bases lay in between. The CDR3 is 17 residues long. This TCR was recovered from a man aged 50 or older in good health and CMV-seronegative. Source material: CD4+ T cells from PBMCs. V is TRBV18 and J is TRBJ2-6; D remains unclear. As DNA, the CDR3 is TGTGCCAGCTCACCGCTAGGACGGTTCTCTGGGGCCAACGTCCTGACTTTC. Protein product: CASSPLGRFSGANVLTF.